The present T cell receptor beta chain was sequenced within a study of T cell repertoires in cytomegalovirus infection. TCRdb called the reads again in MiXCR, with one record for every CDR3 protein. Altogether approximately 500,000 distinct CDR3 sequences are present, around 30% being singletons, with the ten largest covering roughly 15%. As regards this clonotype: The antigen is unknown.

The receptor comes from a human donor in good health (CMV status not recorded). Some clones in this sample may be carry-over from other donors' samples. The sequences come from cultured PBMCs, collected from culture after CMV antigen stimulation.

CDR3 sequence reads: CSVNPGPEETQYF. The CDR3 DNA sequence: TGCAGCGTAAACCCGGGACCCGAAGAGACCCAGTACTTC. This chain links TRBV20-1 with TRBJ2-5, with D tentatively TRBD1 or TRBD2 (5 bases each). The germline V gene encodes CDR1 DFQATT and CDR2 SNEGSKA (reference sequence). The CDR3 covers 13 residues.